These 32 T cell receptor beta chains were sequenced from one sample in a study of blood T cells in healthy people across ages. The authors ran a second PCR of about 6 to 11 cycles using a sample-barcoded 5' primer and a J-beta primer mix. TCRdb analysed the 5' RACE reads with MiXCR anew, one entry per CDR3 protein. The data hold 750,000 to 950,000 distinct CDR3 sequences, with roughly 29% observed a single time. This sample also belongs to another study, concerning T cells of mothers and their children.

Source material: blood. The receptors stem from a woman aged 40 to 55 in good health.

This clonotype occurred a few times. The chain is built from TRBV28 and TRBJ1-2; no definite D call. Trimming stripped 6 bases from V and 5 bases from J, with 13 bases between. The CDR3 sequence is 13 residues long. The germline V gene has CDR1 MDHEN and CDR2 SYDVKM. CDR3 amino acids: CASSRGLQYGYTF. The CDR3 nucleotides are TGTGCCAGCAGCCGAGGGTTGCAATATGGCTACACCTTC.

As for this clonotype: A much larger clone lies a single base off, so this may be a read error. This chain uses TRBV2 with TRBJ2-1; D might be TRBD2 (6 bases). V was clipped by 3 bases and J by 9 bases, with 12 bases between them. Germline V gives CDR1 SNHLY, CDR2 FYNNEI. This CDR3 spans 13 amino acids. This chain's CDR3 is CASSEDGSREQFF. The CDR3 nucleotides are TGTGCCAGCAGTGAGGACGGGAGTCGTGAGCAGTTCTTC.

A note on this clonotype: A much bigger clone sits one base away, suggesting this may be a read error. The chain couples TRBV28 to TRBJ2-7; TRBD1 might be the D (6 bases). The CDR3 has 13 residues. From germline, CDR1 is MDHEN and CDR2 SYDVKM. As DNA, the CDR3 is TGTGCCAGCAGTACAGGGAACTCCTGCGAGCAGTACTTC. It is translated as CASSTGNSCEQYF.

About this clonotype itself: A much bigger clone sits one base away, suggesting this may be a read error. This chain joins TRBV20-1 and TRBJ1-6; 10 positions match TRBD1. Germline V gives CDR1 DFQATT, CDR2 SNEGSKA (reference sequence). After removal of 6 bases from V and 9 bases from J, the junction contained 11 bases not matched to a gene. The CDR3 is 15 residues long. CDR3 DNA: TGCAGTGCGGGCCGGGGACAGGGGCGTTGTTCACCCCTCCACTTT. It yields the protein CSAGRGQGRCSPLHF.

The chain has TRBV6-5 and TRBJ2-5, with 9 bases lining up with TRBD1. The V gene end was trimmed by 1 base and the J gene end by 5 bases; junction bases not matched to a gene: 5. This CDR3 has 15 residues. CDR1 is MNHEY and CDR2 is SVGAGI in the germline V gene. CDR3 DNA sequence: TGTGCCAGCAGTTACTGGACAGGGGTCCGGGAGACCCAGTACTTC. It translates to CASSYWTGVRETQYF.

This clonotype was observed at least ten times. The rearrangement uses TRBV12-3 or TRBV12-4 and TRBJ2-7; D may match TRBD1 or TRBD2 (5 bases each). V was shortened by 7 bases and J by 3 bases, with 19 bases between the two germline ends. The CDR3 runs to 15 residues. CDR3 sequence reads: CASTPSGTADYEQYF. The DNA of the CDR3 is TGTGCCAGCACCCCTTCCGGGACGGCTGACTACGAGCAGTACTTC.

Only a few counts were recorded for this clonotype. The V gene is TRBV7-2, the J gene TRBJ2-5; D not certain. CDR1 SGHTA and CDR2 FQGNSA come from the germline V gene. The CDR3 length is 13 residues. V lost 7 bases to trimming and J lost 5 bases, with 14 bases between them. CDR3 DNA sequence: TGTGCCAGCACCGTAAGGCGCGTGGAGACCCAGTACTTC. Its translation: CASTVRRVETQYF.

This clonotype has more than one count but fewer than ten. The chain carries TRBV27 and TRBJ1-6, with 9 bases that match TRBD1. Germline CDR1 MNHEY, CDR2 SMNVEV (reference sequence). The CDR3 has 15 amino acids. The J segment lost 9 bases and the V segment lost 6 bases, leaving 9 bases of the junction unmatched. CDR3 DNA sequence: TGTGCCAGCAGATATACGGGACAGGGTACTTCACCCCTCCACTTT. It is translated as CASRYTGQGTSPLHF.

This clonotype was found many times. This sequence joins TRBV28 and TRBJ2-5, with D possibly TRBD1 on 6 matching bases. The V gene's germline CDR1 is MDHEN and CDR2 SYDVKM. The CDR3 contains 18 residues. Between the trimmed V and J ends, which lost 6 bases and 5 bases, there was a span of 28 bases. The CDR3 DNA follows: TGTGCCAGCAGCCCCGGTTCCTTTGGAAGAGGGGGTAGGGAGACCCAGTACTTC. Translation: CASSPGSFGRGGRETQYF.

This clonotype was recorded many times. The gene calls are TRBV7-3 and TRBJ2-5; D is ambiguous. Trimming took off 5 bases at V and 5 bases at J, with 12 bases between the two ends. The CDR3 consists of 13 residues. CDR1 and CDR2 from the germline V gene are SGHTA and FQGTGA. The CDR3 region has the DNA TGTGCCAGCAGCCCCCGACTGGGGGAGACCCAGTACTTC. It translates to CASSPRLGETQYF.

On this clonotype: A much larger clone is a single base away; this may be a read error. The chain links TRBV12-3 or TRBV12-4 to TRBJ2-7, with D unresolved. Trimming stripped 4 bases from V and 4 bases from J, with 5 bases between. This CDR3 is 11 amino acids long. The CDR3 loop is CASSSCYEQYF. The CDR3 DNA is TGTGCCAGCAGTTCATGTTACGAGCAGTACTTC.

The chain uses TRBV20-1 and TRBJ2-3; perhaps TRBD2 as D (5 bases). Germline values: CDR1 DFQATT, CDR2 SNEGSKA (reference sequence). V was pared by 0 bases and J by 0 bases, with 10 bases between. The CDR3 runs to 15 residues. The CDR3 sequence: CSARDTAASTDTQYF. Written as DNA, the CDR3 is TGCAGTGCTAGAGATACAGCGGCGAGCACAGATACGCAGTATTTT.

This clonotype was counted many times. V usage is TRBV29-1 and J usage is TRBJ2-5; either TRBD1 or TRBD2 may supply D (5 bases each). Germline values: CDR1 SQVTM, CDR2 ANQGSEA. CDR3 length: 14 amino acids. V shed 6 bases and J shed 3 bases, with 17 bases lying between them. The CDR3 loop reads CSVGVLKGKETQYF. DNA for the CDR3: TGCAGCGTGGGGGTCCTGAAGGGAAAAGAGACCCAGTACTTC.

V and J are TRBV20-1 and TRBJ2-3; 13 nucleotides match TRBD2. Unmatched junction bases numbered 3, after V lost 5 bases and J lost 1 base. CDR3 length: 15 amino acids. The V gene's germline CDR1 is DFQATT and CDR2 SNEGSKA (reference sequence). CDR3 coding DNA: TGCAGTGCTGCCGGGACTAGCGGGGGCACAGATACGCAGTATTTT. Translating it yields CSAAGTSGGTDTQYF.

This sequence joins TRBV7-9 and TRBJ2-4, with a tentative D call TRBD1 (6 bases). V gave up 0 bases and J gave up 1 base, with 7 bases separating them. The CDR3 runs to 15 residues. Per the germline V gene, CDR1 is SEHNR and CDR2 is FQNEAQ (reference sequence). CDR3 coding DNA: TGTGCCAGCAGCTTAGCTACAGGGGCCAAAAACATTCAGTACTTC. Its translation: CASSLATGAKNIQYF.

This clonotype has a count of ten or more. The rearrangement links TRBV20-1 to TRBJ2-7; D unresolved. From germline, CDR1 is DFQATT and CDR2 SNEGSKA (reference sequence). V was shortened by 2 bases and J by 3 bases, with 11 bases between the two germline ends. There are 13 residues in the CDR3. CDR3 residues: CSARLESVYEQYF. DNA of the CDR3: TGCAGTGCTAGATTAGAGTCGGTCTACGAGCAGTACTTC.

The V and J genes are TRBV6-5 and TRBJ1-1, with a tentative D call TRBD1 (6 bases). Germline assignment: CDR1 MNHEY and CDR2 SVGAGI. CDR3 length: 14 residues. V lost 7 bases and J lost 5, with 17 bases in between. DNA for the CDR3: TGTGCCAGCACCCCCTGGTTGGGGGCGACTGAAGCTTTCTTT. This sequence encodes CASTPWLGATEAFF.

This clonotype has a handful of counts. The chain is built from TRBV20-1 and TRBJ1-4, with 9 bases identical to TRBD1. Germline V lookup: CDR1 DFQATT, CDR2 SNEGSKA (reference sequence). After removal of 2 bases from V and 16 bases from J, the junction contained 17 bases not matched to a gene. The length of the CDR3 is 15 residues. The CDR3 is CSARRRDRDLRLQFF. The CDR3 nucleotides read TGCAGTGCTAGAAGGCGGGACAGGGATTTGAGGCTCCAGTTTTTT.

Written as DNA, the CDR3 is TGTGCCAGCAGCACCCATACCGGACAATATGGCTACACCTTC. Amino acid sequence: CASSTHTGQYGYTF. The rearrangement uses TRBV28 and TRBJ1-2; a weak D match, TRBD1 (5 bases). V was trimmed by 6 bases and J by 5 bases, leaving 16 bases between them. Germline CDR1 is MDHEN and CDR2 is SYDVKM. This CDR3 has 14 amino acids.

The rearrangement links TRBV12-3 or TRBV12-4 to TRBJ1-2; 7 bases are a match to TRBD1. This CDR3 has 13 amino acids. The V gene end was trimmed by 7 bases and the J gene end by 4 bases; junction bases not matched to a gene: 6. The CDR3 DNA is TGTGCCAGCACCCTAAGACAGGGCTATGGCTACACCTTC. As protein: CASTLRQGYGYTF.

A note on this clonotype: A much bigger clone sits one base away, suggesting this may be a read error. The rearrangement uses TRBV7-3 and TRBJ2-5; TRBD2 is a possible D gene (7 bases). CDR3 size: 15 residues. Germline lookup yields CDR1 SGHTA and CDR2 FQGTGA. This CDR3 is CAGSLNPGGRETQYF. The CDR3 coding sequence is TGTGCCGGCAGCTTAAACCCGGGGGGCCGGGAGACCCAGTACTTC.

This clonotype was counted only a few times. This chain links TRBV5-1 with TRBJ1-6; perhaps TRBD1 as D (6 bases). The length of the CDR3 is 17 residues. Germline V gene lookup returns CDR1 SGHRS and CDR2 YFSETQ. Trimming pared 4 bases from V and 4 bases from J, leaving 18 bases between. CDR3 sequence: CASSPGGGARYNSPLHF. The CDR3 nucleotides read TGCGCCAGCAGCCCCGGAGGGGGGGCACGGTATAATTCACCCCTCCACTTT.

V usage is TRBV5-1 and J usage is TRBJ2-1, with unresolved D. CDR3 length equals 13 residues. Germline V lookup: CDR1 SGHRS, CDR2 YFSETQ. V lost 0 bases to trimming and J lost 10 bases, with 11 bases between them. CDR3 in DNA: TGCGCCAGCAGCTTGGTTCCCACCTACGAGCAGTTCTTC. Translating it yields CASSLVPTYEQFF.

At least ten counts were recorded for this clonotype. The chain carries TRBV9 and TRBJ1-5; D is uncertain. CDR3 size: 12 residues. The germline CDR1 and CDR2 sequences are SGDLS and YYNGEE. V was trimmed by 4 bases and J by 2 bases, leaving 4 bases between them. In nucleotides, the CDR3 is TGTGCCAGCAGCATGGGCAATCAGCCCCAGCATTTT. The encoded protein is CASSMGNQPQHF.

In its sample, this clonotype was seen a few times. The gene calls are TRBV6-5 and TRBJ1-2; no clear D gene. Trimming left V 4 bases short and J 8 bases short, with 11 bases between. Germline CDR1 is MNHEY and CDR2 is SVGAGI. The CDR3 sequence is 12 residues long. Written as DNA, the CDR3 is TGTGCCAGCAGTTCCCCGACGCGAGGCTACACCTTC. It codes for CASSSPTRGYTF.

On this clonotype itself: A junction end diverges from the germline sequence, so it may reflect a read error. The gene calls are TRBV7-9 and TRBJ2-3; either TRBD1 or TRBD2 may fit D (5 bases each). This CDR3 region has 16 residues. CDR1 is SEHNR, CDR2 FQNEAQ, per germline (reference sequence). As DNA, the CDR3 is TGTGCCAGCAGCTTACTCGAGGGGTCCTCCACAGATCCGCAGTATTTT. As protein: CASSLLEGSSTDPQYF.

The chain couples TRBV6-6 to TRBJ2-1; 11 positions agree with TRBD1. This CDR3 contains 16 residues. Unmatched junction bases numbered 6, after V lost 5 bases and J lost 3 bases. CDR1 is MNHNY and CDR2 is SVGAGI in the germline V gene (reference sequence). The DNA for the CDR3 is TGTGCCAGCAGTGTCGGGACAGGGGGGCTCTACAATGAGCAGTTCTTC. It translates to CASSVGTGGLYNEQFF.

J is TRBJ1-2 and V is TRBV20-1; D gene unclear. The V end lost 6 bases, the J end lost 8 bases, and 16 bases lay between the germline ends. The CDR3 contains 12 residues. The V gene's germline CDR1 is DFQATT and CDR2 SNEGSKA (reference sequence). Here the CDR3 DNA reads TGCAGTGCAGAGAGCCCGTGTGGCGGCTACACCTTC. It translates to CSAESPCGGYTF.

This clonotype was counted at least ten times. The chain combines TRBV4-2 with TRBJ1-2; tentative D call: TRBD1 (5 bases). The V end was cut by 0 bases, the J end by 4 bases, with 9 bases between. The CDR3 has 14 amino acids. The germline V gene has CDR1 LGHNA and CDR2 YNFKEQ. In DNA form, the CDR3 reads TGTGCCAGCAGCCAAGATTACAGGCCCTATGGCTACACCTTC. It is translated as CASSQDYRPYGYTF.

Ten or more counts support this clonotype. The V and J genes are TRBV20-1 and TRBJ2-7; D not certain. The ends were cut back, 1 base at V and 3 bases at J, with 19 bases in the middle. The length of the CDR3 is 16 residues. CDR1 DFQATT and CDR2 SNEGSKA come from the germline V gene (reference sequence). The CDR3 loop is CSARVLAGQTFYEQYF. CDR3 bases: TGCAGTGCTAGAGTACTGGCCGGCCAAACGTTCTACGAGCAGTACTTC.

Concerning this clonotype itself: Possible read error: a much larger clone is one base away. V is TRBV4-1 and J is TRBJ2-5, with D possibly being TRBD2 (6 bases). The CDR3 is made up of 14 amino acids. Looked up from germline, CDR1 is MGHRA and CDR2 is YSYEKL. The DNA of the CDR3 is TGCGCCAGCAACCAAGGGACTGAAGAAGAGACCCAGTACTTC. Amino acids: CASNQGTEEETQYF.

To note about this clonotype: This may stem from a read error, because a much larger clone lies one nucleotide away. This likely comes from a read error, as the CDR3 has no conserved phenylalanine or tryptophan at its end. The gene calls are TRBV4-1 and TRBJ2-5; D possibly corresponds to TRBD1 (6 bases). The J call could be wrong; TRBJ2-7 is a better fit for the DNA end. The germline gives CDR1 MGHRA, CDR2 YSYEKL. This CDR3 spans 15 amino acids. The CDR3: CASSHGRGSSYEQYC. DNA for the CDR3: TGCGCCAGCAGCCATGGCAGGGGATCTTCCTACGAGCAGTACTGC.